This is a list of T cell receptor beta chains from one sample in a study of OX40 agonist ivuxolimab in advanced cancers. Sequencing used immunoSEQ multiplex PCR; TCRdb keeps in-frame clones, though not all of them. The data hold 70,000 to 95,000 clones, with 92% observed a single time. The sequences come from CD4+ or CD8+ T cells sorted from blood, collected in a trial of the OX40 agonist ivuxolimab. The source of these receptors is an adult with an advanced solid tumor such as melanoma, head and neck, liver or kidney cancer. Each CDR3 is given with its conserved first and last residue. A D gene is named only where the DNA matches it firmly. The size field is filled for only some rows; it gives once, few, many or a size class.

v_gene	abundance	d_gene	j_gene	CDR3nt	CDR3aa
TRBV6-1	.	.	TRBJ2-7	TGTGCCAGGGTTCAGTACCCTTTC	CARVQYPF
TRBV6-1	.	.	TRBJ1-1	TGTGCCAGCATAATGAACACTGAAGCTTTCTTT	CASIMNTEAFF
TRBV9	once	TRBD2	TRBJ2-3	TGTGCCAGCAGCGCGGGAAGCGGGAGGTCCCCCACAGATACGCAGTATTTT	CASSAGSGRSPTDTQYF
TRBV9	once	.	TRBJ2-1	TGTGCCAGCAGCGTAGGATTCGGTGAGCAGTTCTTC	CASSVGFGEQFF
TRBV7-8	.	.	TRBJ2-1	TGTGCCAGCAGCTTAGAAAATCAGGGCTACAATGAGCAGTTCTTC	CASSLENQGYNEQFF
TRBV5-8	.	.	TRBJ2-1	TGTGCCAGCAGCTTGACCGGCTCCTACAATGAGCAGTTCTTC	CASSLTGSYNEQFF
TRBV9	.	TRBD2	TRBJ2-1	TGTGCCAGCAGCCCCATCGCGGGAGTAGTTGATGAGCAGTTCTTC	CASSPIAGVVDEQFF
TRBV14	once	.	TRBJ2-3	TGTGCCAGCAGCCACACAGATACGCAGTATTTT	CASSHTDTQYF
TRBV7-8	.	.	TRBJ1-2	TGTGCCAGCAGCTTAACTAGGGGCGCCGGCTATGGCTACACCTTC	CASSLTRGAGYGYTF
TRBV5-1	.	.	TRBJ2-1	TGCGCCAGCAGCAAGAGGACAGACAATGAGCAGTTCTTC	CASSKRTDNEQFF
TRBV19	.	.	TRBJ2-1	TGTGCCAGCGCCTACCGTATTGAGCAGTTCTTC	CASAYRIEQFF
TRBV7-7	.	TRBD2	TRBJ2-2	TGTGCTAGCAGCTTGGGGCGGGAGGCCGGGGAGCTGTTTTTT	CASSLGREAGELFF
TRBV19	.	.	TRBJ2-2	TGTGCCAGTCGTAGCGGAACCGCGAACACCGGGGAGCTGTTTTTT	CASRSGTANTGELFF
TRBV25-1	.	TRBD2	TRBJ2-1	TGTGCCAGCATTCCCTCTCCGGGAGGCTCCTACAATGAGCAGTTCTTC	CASIPSPGGSYNEQFF
TRBV11-3	.	.	TRBJ2-7	TGTGCCAGCAGCTTAGCGGGGGGCCCCTCCTGCGAGCAGTACTTC	CASSLAGGPSCEQYF
TRBV10-3	once	TRBD1	TRBJ1-2	TGTGCCATCAGTGAGACAAGACAGGGGAGGGAACATGGCTACACCTTC	CAISETRQGREHGYTF
TRBV30	.	.	TRBJ1-5	TGTGCCTGGAGCCCCCCGGGGGTGGGTAGCAATCAGCCCCAGCATTTT	CAWSPPGVGSNQPQHF
TRBV2	.	.	TRBJ1-1	TGTGCCAGCAGTGATTGGTCCATCCTGAACACTGAAGCTTTCTTT	CASSDWSILNTEAFF
TRBV7-9	.	.	TRBJ1-1	TGTGCCAGCAGCTTAAGGACTATGAACACTGAAGCTTTCTTT	CASSLRTMNTEAFF
TRBV6-1	.	TRBD2	TRBJ2-5	TGTGCCAGCAGTGGCTCGGGACTAGCAAGGGAGACCCAGTACTTC	CASSGSGLARETQYF
TRBV10-3	.	TRBD1	TRBJ1-2	TGTGCCACCAGGGGGGACAATGGCTACACCTTC	CATRGDNGYTF
TRBV30	.	.	TRBJ2-5	TGTGCCTGGAGGGAACTGGCGGGAGAGACCCAGTACTTC	CAWRELAGETQYF
TRBV11-3	once	.	TRBJ2-7	TGTGCCAGCAGCGCCCGGGACTCGTACTACGAGCAGTACTTC	CASSARDSYYEQYF
TRBV6-1	.	.	TRBJ1-3	TGTGCCAGCAGTGAAGCGACCTTCTCTGGAAACACCATATATTTT	CASSEATFSGNTIYF
TRBV5-1	.	.	TRBJ1-1	TGCGCCAGCGGGGGTGGAGGGGTGGATGAAGCTTTCTTT	CASGGGGVDEAFF
TRBV19	.	TRBD2	TRBJ2-2	TGTGCCAGTAGTACCGCCCTCGGGGGGACCGGGGAGCTGTTTTTT	CASSTALGGTGELFF
TRBV4-2	.	TRBD2	TRBJ2-3	TGTGCCAGCAGCCTGACTAGCGGGGGGCAGGATACGCAGTATTTT	CASSLTSGGQDTQYF
TRBV2	.	.	TRBJ1-1	TGTGCCAGCAGAAACGGGGTAAGCAACACTGAAGCTTTCTTT	CASRNGVSNTEAFF
TRBV5-4	.	TRBD2	TRBJ2-1	TGTGCCAGCAGCCCAGGAGGGACTAGCGGGAGATTTAGCAATGAGCAGTTCTTC	CASSPGGTSGRFSNEQFF
TRBV5-1	.	TRBD1	TRBJ2-1	TGCGCCAGCAGCCTTCGGGACAGCTACAATGAGCAGTTCTTC	CASSLRDSYNEQFF
TRBV30	.	TRBD2	TRBJ2-1	TGTGCCTGGAGTGGGACTAGTCTTGACAATGAGCAGTTCTTC	CAWSGTSLDNEQFF
TRBV6-4	.	.	TRBJ2-2	TGTGCCAGCAGTGAAGCGATGAACACCGGGGAGCTGTTTTTT	CASSEAMNTGELFF
TRBV7-9	.	.	TRBJ1-2	TGTGCCAGCAGCTTGGGCAGCTCTTTCTATGGCTACACCTTC	CASSLGSSFYGYTF
TRBV6-5	once	.	TRBJ1-1	TGTGCCAGCAGTTCCGGACAGTACACTGAAGCTTTCTTT	CASSSGQYTEAFF
TRBV5-1	.	TRBD1	TRBJ1-2	TGCGCCAGCAGCTTGGGGGACAGTTTTAACTATGGCTACACCTTC	CASSLGDSFNYGYTF
TRBV9	.	TRBD2	TRBJ2-3	TGTGCCAGCAGCCCCCGACTAGCGGGGGGACTCACAGATACGCAGTATTTT	CASSPRLAGGLTDTQYF
TRBV7-3	.	.	TRBJ1-6	TGTGCCAGCAGCTTATTCGGGCGGCAGAATAATTCACCCCTCCACTTT	CASSLFGRQNNSPLHF